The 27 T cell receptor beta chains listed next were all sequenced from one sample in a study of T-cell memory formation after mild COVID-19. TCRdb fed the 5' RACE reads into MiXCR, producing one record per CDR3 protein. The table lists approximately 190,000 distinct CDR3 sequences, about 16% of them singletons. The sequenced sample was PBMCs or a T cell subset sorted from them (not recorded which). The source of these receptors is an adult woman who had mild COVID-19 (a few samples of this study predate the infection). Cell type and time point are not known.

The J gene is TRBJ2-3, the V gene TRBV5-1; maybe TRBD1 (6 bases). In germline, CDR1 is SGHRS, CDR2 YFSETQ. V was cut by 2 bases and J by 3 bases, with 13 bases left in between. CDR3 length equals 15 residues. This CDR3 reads CASSFRGQETDTQYF. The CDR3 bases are TGCGCCAGCAGCTTCAGGGGCCAAGAAACAGATACGCAGTATTTT.

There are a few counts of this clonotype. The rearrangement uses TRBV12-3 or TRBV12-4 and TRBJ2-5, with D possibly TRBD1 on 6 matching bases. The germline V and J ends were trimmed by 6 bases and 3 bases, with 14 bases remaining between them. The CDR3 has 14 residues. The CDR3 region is CASSRAGVKETQYF. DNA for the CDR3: TGTGCCAGCAGCAGAGCAGGGGTTAAAGAGACCCAGTACTTC.

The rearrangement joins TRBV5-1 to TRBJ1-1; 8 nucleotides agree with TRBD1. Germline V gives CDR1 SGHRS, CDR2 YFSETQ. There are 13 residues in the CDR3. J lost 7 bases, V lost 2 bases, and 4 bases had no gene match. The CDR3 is CASSFRTGLEAFF. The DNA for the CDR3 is TGCGCCAGCAGCTTCAGGACAGGGCTTGAAGCTTTCTTT.

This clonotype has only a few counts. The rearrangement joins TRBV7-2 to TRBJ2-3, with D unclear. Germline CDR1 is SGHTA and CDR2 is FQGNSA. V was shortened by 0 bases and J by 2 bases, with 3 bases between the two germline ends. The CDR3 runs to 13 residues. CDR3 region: CASSLAHTDTQYF. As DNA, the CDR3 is TGTGCCAGCAGCTTAGCACACACAGATACGCAGTATTTT.

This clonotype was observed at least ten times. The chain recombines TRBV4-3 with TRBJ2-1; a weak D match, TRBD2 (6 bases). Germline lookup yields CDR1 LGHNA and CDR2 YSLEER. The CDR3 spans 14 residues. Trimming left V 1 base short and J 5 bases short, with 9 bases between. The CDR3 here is CASSQGAGHNEQFF. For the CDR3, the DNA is TGCGCCAGCAGCCAAGGAGCGGGTCACAATGAGCAGTTCTTC.

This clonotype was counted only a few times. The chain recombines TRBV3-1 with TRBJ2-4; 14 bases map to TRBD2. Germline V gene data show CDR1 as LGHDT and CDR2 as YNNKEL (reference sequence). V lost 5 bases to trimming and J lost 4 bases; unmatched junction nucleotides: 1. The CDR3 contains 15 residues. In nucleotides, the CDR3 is TGTGCCAGCAGCGGGACTAGCGGGGGAAAAAACATTCAGTACTTC. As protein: CASSGTSGGKNIQYF.

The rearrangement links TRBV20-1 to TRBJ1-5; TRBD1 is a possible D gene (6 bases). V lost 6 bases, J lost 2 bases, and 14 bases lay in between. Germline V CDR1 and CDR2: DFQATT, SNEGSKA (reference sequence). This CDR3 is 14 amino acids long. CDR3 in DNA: TGCAGTGCCAGGACAGTAATCGGCAATCAGCCCCAGCATTTT. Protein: CSARTVIGNQPQHF.

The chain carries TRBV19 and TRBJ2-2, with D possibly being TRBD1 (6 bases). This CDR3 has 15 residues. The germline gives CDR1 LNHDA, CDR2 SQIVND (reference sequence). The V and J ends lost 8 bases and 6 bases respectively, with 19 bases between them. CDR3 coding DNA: TGTGCCAGTTTCTCAAAAGGGGGAAGTGCCGGGGAGCTGTTTTTT. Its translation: CASFSKGGSAGELFF.

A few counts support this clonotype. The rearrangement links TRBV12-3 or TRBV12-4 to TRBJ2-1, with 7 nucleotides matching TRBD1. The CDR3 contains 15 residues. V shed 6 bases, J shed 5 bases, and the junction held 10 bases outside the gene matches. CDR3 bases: TGTGCCAGCAGGAGACAGGGAACTTCCCACAATGAGCAGTTCTTC. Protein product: CASRRQGTSHNEQFF.

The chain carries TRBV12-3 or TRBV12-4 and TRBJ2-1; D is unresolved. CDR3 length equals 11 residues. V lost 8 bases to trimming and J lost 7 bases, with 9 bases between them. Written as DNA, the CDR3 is TGTGCCAGCCTCAGATCTAATGAGCAGTTCTTC. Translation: CASLRSNEQFF.

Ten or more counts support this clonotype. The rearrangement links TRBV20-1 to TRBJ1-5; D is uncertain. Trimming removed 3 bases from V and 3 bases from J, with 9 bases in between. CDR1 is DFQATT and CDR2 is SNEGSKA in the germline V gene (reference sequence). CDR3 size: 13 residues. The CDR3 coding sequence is TGCAGTGCTAGGTATCTAGCCAATCAGCCCCAGCATTTT. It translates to CSARYLANQPQHF.

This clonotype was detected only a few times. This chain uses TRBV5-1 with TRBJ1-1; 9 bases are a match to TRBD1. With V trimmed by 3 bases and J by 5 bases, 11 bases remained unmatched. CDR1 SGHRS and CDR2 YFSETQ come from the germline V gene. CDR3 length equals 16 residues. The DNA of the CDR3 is TGCGCCAGCAGCTATGGAGGGGGACAGGGTATGACTGAAGCTTTCTTT. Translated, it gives CASSYGGGQGMTEAFF.

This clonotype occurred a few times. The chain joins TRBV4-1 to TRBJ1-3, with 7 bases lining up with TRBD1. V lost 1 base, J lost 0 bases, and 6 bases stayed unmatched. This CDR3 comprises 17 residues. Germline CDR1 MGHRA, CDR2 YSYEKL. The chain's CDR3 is CASSQVGQDYSGNTIYF. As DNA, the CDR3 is TGCGCCAGCAGCCAAGTAGGACAGGATTACTCTGGAAACACCATATATTTT.

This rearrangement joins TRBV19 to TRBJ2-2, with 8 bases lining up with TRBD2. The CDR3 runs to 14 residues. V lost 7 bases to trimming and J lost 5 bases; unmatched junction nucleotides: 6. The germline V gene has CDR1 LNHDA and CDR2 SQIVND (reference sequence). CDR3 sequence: CASIPAGETGELFF. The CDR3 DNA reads TGTGCCAGTATCCCAGCGGGGGAGACCGGGGAGCTGTTTTTT.

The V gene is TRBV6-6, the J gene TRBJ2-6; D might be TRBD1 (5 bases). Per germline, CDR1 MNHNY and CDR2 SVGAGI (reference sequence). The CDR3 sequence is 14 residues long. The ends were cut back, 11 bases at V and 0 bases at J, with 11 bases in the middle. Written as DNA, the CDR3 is TGTGCCGGACACGAAGCCTCTGGGGCCAACGTCCTGACTTTC. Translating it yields CAGHEASGANVLTF.

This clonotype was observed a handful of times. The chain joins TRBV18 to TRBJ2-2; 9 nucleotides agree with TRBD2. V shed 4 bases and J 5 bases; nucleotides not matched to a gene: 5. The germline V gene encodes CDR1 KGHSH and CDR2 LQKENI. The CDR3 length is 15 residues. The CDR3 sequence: CASSLAGASTGELFF. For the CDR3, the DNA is TGTGCCAGCTCACTAGCGGGAGCTAGTACCGGGGAGCTGTTTTTT.

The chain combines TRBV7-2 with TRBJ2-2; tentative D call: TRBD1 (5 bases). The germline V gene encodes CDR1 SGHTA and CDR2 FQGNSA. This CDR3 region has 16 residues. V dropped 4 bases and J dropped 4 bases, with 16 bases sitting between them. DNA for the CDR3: TGTGCCAGCAGCTGGGTAGGGGCCCGTAGCACCGGGGAGCTGTTTTTT. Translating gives CASSWVGARSTGELFF.

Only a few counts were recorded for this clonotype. In nucleotides, the CDR3 is TGTGCCAGCGCGCCGGGAACCCCGGGACAGGGTAGGGAGCAGTACTTC. This gives the protein CASAPGTPGQGREQYF. The chain couples TRBV6-5 to TRBJ2-7, with 9 bases matching TRBD1. The V segment lost 8 bases and the J segment 7 bases; nucleotides outside the gene matches: 18. Germline lookup yields CDR1 MNHEY and CDR2 SVGAGI. The CDR3 extends over 16 amino acids.

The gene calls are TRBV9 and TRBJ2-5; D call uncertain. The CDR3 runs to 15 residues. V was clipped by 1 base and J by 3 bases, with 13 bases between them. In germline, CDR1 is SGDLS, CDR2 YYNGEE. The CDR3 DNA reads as TGTGCCAGCAGCGTAACGATGAGCCGGGAAGAGACCCAGTACTTC. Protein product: CASSVTMSREETQYF.

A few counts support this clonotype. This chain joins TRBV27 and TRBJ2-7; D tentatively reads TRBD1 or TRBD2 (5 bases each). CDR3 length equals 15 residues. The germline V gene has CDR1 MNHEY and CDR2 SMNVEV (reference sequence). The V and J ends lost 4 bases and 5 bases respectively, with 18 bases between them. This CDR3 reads CASSSTGTGAHEQYF. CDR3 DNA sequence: TGTGCCAGCAGTTCCACCGGGACCGGGGCTCACGAGCAGTACTTC.

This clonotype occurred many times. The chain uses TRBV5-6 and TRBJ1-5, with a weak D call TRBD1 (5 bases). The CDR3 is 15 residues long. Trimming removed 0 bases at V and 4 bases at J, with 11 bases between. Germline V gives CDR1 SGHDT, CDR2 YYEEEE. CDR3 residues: CASSLGGTINQPQHF. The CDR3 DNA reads TGTGCCAGCAGCTTGGGTGGGACGATTAATCAGCCCCAGCATTTT.

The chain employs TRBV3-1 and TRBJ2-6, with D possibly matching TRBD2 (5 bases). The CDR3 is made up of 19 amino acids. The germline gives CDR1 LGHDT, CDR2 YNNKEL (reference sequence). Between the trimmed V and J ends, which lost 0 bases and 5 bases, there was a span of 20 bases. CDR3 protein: CASSQELGVGNRRANVLTF. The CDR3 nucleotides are TGTGCCAGCAGCCAAGAGTTGGGAGTGGGCAATAGGCGGGCCAACGTCCTGACTTTC.

CDR3 bases: TGTGCCAGCAGCCAAGGGGACAGTTTCAATGAGCAGTTCTTC. It specifies CASSQGDSFNEQFF. V and J are TRBV4-2 and TRBJ2-1; 7 nucleotides line up with TRBD1. There are 14 residues in the CDR3. Germline V gives CDR1 LGHNA, CDR2 YNFKEQ. V shed 1 base, J shed 6 bases, and the junction held 3 bases outside the gene matches.

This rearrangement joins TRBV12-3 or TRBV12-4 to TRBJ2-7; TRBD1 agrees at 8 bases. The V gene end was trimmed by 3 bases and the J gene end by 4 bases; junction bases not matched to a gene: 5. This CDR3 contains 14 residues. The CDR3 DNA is TGTGCCAGCAGTTTGGACAGGGTATCGTACGAGCAGTACTTC. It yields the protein CASSLDRVSYEQYF.

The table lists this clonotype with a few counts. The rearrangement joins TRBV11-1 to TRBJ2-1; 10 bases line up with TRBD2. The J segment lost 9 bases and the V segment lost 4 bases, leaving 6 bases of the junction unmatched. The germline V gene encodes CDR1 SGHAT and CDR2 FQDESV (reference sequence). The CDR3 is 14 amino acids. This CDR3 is CASSSSGGAGEQFF. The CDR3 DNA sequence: TGTGCCAGCAGCTCAAGCGGGGGGGCGGGTGAGCAGTTCTTC. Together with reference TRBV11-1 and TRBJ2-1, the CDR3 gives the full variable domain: EAEVAQSPRYKITEKSQAVAFWCDPISGHATLYWYRQILGQGPELLVQFQDESVVDDSQLPKDRFSAERLKGVDSTLKIQPAELGDSAMYLCASSSSGGAGEQFFGPGTRLTVL.

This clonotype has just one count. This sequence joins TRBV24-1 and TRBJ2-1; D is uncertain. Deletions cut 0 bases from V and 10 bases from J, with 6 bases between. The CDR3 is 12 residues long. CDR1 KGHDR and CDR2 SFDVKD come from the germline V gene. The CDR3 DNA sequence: TGTGCCACCAGTGATTTGAGAACCGAGCAGTTCTTC. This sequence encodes CATSDLRTEQFF.

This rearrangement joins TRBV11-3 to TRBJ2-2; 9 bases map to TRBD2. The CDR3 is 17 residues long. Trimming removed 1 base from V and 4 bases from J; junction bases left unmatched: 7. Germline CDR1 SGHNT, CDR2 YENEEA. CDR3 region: CASSLVGTSGFTGELFF. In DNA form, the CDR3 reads TGTGCCAGCAGCTTAGTTGGAACTAGCGGGTTCACCGGGGAGCTGTTTTTT.